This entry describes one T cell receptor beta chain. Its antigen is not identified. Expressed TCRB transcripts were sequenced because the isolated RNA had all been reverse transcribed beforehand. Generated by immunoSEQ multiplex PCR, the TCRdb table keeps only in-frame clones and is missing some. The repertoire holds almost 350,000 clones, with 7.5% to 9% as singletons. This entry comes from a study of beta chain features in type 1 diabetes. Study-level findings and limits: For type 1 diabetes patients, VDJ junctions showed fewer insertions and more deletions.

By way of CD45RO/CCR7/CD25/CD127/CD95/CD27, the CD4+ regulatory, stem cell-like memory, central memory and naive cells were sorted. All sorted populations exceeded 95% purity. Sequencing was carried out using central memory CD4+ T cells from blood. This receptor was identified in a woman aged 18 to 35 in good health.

Here the CDR3 DNA reads TGTGCCAGCAGTGACCTCGACAGGGTGACTGAAGCTTTCTTT. Translation: CASSDLDRVTEAFF. The V gene is TRBV6-1, the J gene TRBJ1-1; 7 bases fit TRBD1. CDR1 is MNHNS and CDR2 is SASEGT in the germline V gene. This CDR3 is 14 amino acids long. V lost 3 bases and J lost 5; bases outside the gene matches: 6.